A selection of T cell receptor beta chains follows, all from one sample in a study of blood T cell repertoires in COVID-19. Here immunoSEQ multiplex PCR was the method, and the copy in TCRdb shows in-frame clones only, minus some. The table includes 70,000 to 75,000 clones, 70% to 85% detected once. The specimen was peripheral blood. Receptor source: a man aged 60 to 75 with active or convalescent COVID-19. Both conserved end residues are trimmed from each CDR3.

>TRBV7-9|TRBJ1-1
ASSFVAGDTEAF
>TRBV6-5|TRBJ2-1
ASSYSFLAGGDEQF
>TRBV6-1|TRBJ1-4
ASNGRRDEKLF
>TRBV5-4|TRBJ1-4
ASSENRGYFEKLF
>TRBV19|TRBJ2-2
ASSIGSLANTGELF
>TRBV6-5|TRBJ1-1
ASSTTAGMNTEAF
>TRBV30|TRBJ1-6
AWSVGGNSPLH
>TRBV18|TRBJ1-1
ASSLGTGGATEAF
>TRBV21-1|TRBJ2-1
ASSPRTGWNEQF
>TRBV7-3|TRBJ2-1
ASSSGLAGGSNEQF
>TRBV28|TRBJ2-3
ASRTGFGTDTQY
>TRBV3-1/TRBV3-2|TRBJ2-5
ASSQDRVGGETQY
>TRBV6-5|TRBJ1-4
ASRDSTGGVEKLF
>TRBV28|TRBJ1-5
ASSLLGSVQPQH
>TRBV7-3|TRBJ2-3
ASSPTPGLAGGLDTQY
>TRBV12-3/TRBV12-4|TRBJ1-2
ASTPGGNGGYT
>TRBV6-4|TRBJ1-5
ASTLCSSSNQPQH
>TRBV6-5|TRBJ1-2
ASSPGRGRFVGYT
>TRBV24-1|TRBJ2-2
ATEGDTGELF
>TRBV5-1|TRBJ1-1
ASSLEGTGRNTEAF
>TRBV28|TRBJ1-1
ASRITTTVNYLNTEAF
>TRBV30|TRBJ2-7
AWAGTGGFEQY
>TRBV19|TRBJ1-2
ASSIGQGYGGYT
>TRBV29-1|TRBJ1-3
SVALTGGNTIY
>TRBV10-1|TRBJ1-3
ASTGIGPTGRYTIY
>TRBV5-4|TRBJ1-2
ASSSVQGRDYGYT
>TRBV4-2|TRBJ2-3
ASSQGRLAGGHTQY
>TRBV18|TRBJ1-5
ASSPDRGPHQPQH
>TRBV4-2|TRBJ1-1
ASSQQQGWDTEAF
>TRBV30|TRBJ1-1
AWSVSVNTEAF
>TRBV5-1|TRBJ2-2
ASSLASGWTGELF
>TRBV29-1|TRBJ1-1
SVSGQGEAF
>TRBV18|TRBJ1-2
ASSPFEPNYGYT
>TRBV24-1|TRBJ1-2
ATSDLDRSYGYT
>TRBV7-2|TRBJ1-2
ASSLDGRNYGYT
>TRBV5-4|TRBJ1-1
ASSYVQAGGAEAF
>TRBV7-8|TRBJ2-2
ASSKHRYGDTGELF
>TRBV10-3|TRBJ2-5
AISYSSTGNAETQY
>TRBV4-1|TRBJ2-3
ASSQVWRTSTDTQY
>TRBV2|TRBJ1-2
ASSGTGSYGYT
>TRBV6-1|TRBJ1-2
ASSEAPLFGGGDGYT
>TRBV5-1|TRBJ2-7
ASSKTGVVSYEQY